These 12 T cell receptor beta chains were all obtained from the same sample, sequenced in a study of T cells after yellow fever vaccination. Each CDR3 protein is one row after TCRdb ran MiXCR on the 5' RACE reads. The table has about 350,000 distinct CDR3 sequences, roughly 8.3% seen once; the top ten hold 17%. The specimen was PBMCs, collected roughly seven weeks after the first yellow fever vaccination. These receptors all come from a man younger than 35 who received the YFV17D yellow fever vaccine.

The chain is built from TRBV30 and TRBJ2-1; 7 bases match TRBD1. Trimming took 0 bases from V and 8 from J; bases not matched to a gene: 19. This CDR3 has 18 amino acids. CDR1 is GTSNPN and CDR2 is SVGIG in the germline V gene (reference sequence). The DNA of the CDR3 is TGTGCCTGGAGTGTACCTAGGTTCCGGGGCAGGGGGTTGTATGAGCAGTTCTTC. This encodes CAWSVPRFRGRGLYEQFF.

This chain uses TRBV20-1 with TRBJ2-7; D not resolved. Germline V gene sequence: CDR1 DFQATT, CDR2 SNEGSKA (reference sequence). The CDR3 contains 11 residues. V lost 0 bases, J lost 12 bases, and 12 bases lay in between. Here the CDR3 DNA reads TGCAGTGCTAGAGATCGAGAGTGGGTGTACTTC. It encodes CSARDREWVYF.

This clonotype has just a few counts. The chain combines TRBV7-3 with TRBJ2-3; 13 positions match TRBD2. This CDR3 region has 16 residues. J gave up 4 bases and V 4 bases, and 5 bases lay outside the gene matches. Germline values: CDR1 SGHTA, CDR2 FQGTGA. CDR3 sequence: CASSSGLAGEPDTQYF. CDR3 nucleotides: TGTGCCAGCAGCTCCGGACTAGCGGGGGAGCCAGATACGCAGTATTTT.

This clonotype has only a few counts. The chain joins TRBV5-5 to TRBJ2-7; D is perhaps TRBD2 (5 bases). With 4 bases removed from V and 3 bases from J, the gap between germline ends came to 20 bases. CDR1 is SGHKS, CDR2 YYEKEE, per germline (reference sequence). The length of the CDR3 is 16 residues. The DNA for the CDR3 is TGTGCCAGCAGCCCCCGGATTTCGGGGATTGACTACGAGCAGTACGTC. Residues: CASSPRISGIDYEQYV.

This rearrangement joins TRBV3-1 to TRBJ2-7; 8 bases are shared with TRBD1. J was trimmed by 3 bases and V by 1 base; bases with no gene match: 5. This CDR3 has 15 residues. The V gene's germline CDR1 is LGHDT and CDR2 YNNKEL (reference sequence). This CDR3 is CASSQGTTGVYEQYV. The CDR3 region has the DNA TGTGCCAGCAGCCAAGGGACGACAGGGGTCTACGAGCAGTACGTC.

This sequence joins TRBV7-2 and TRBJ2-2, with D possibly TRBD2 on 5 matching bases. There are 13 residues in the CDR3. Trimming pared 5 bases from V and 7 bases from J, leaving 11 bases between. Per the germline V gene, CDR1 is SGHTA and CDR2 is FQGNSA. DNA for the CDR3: TGTGCCAGCAGCGCGCCGCGGGTCGGGGAGCTGTTTTTT. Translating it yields CASSAPRVGELFF.

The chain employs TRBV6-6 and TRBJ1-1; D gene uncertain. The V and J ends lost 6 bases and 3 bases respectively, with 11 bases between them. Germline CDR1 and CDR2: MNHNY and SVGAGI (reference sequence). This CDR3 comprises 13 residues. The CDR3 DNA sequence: TGTGCCAGCAGGCCACTCATGGACACTGAAGCTTTCTTT. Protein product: CASRPLMDTEAFF.

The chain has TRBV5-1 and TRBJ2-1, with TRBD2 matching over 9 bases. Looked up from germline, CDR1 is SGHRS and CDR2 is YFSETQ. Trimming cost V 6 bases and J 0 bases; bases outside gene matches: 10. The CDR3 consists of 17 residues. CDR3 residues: CASKPLAGASSYNEQFF. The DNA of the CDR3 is TGCGCCAGCAAGCCATTAGCGGGGGCGAGCTCCTACAATGAGCAGTTCTTC.

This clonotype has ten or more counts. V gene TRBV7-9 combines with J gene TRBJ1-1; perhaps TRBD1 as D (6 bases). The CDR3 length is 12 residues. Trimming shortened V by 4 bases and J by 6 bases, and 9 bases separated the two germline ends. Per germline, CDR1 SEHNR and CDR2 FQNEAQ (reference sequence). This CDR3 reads CASSSQGAEAFF. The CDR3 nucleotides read TGTGCCAGCAGCTCACAGGGTGCTGAAGCTTTCTTT.

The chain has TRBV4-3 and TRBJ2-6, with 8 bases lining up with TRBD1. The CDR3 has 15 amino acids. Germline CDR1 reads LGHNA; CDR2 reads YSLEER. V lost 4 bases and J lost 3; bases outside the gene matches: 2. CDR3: CASSPTGVGANVLTF. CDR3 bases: TGCGCCAGCAGCCCGACAGGGGTTGGGGCCAACGTCCTGACTTTC.

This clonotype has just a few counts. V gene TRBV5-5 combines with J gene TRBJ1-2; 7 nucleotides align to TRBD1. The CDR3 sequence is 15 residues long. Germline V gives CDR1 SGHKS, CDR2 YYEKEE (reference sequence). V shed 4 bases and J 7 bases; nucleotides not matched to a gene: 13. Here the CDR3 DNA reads TGTGCCAGCAGCATGGGGTACGGACAGGCTCCTGGCTACACCTTC. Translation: CASSMGYGQAPGYTF. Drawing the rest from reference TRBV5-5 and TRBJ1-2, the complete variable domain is DAGVTQSPTHLIKTRGQQVTLRCSPISGHKSVSWYQQVLGQGPQFIFQYYEKEERGRGNFPDRFSARQFPNYSSELNVNALLLGDSALYLCASSMGYGQAPGYTFGSGTRLTVV.

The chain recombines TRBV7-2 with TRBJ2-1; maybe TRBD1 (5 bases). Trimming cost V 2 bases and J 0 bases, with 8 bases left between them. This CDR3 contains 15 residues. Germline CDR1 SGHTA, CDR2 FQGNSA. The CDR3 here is CASSLTTASYNEQFF. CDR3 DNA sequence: TGTGCCAGCAGCTTAACGACAGCCTCCTACAATGAGCAGTTCTTC.